Listed below are T cell receptor beta chains from one sample, sequenced in a study of cytomegalovirus exposure and HLA in healthy donors. TCRdb's copy holds only in-frame clones and misses some; the assay was immunoSEQ multiplex PCR. Seen here are 180,000 or so clones, approximately 86% observed once, and the top ten hold approximately 2.6%. The specimen sequenced was PBMCs. The receptors come from a man younger than 35 in good health and CMV-seropositive. Both conserved end residues are part of each CDR3. D genes are given only for firm matches. Only part of the rows carry a size: once, few, many, or a class if the clone is expanded.

TRBV28	TRBJ2-7	11	few	-	CASTASYEQYF	TGTGCCAGCACCGCGTCGTACGAGCAGTACTTC
TRBV9	TRBJ1-1	14	-	TRBD1	CASSETGVNTEAFF	TGTGCCAGCAGTGAAACAGGGGTGAACACTGAAGCTTTCTTT
TRBV6-5	TRBJ2-7	14	-	TRBD2	CATGRAVSSYEQYF	TGTGCCACAGGGAGGGCGGTTAGCTCCTACGAGCAGTACTTC
TRBV19	TRBJ1-1	11	-	-	CASPRGQKAFF	TGTGCCAGCCCGCGAGGGCAGAAAGCTTTCTTT
TRBV7-2	TRBJ1-1	14	-	TRBD1	CASSLGGQVGVAFF	TGTGCCAGCAGCTTAGGGGGACAGGTTGGAGTAGCTTTCTTT
TRBV6-5	TRBJ1-1	15	-	-	CASRPRQSGTTEAFF	TGTGCCAGCAGGCCTCGACAGTCCGGTACGACTGAAGCTTTCTTT
TRBV13	TRBJ2-3	14	once	-	CASSLLGETDTQYF	TGTGCCAGCAGCTTATTAGGGGAAACAGATACGCAGTATTTT
TRBV5-8	TRBJ1-5	15	-	TRBD1	CASRHPGGRFQPQHF	TGTGCCAGCAGACACCCAGGGGGCCGCTTTCAGCCCCAGCATTTT
TRBV9	TRBJ2-5	15	-	TRBD1	CASTLPRDSEETQYF	TGTGCCAGCACCTTGCCTCGGGACAGCGAAGAGACCCAGTACTTC
TRBV7-9	TRBJ2-1	15	-	TRBD2	CASSLETSSENEQFF	TGTGCCAGCAGCTTGGAGACTAGCAGCGAGAATGAGCAGTTCTTC
TRBV4-3	TRBJ1-1	16	-	-	CASSQDREGLNTEAFF	TGCGCCAGCAGCCAAGATCGGGAGGGCCTGAACACTGAAGCTTTCTTT
TRBV4-1	TRBJ1-1	13	-	TRBD1	CASSQGRTGEAFF	TGCGCCAGCAGCCAGGGTCGGACAGGTGAAGCTTTCTTT
TRBV7-6	TRBJ2-1	15	-	-	CASSLPGATYNEQFF	TGTGCCAGCAGCTTACCAGGGGCAACTTACAATGAGCAGTTCTTC
TRBV6-6	TRBJ2-1	14	once	TRBD2	CASSRALGRDEQFF	TGTGCCAGCAGCCGGGCTCTGGGGAGGGATGAGCAGTTCTTC
TRBV5-1	TRBJ2-7	13	-	-	CASSWGDRYEQYF	TGCGCCAGCAGCTGGGGGGACAGATACGAGCAGTACTTC
TRBV10-3	TRBJ2-6	18	-	-	CAISSFGWVFSGANVLTF	TGTGCCATCAGTTCCTTCGGGTGGGTTTTCTCTGGGGCCAACGTCCTGACTTTC
TRBV2	TRBJ1-5	13	-	-	CASRADSNQPQHF	TGTGCCAGCAGGGCTGATAGCAATCAGCCCCAGCATTTT
TRBV11-2	TRBJ2-3	16	-	-	CASSAPGLLIPDTQYF	TGTGCCAGCAGCGCCCCGGGACTCCTCATTCCAGATACGCAGTATTTT
TRBV7-6	TRBJ2-7	16	-	TRBD1	CASSLGSGQGTYEQYF	TGTGCCAGCAGCTTAGGGTCGGGACAGGGCACCTACGAGCAGTACTTC
TRBV5-1	TRBJ1-1	15	-	-	CASSLGWEPTLGAFF	TGCGCCAGCAGCTTGGGGTGGGAGCCAACCCTGGGGGCTTTCTTT
TRBV5-5	TRBJ2-5	16	once	-	CASSYPQGSGEETQYF	TGTGCCAGCAGCTACCCACAGGGCTCTGGGGAAGAGACCCAGTACTTC
TRBV7-2	TRBJ2-1	19	-	TRBD2	CASSLVPSGRAGGFNEQFF	TGTGCCAGCAGCTTAGTGCCGAGCGGGAGGGCCGGGGGGTTCAATGAGCAGTTCTTC
TRBV7-6	TRBJ1-5	13	-	-	CASSPGERQPQHF	TGTGCCAGCAGCCCAGGGGAAAGACAGCCCCAGCATTTT
TRBV29-1	TRBJ2-1	15	few	TRBD2	CSVEVTSGLTDEQFF	TGCAGCGTTGAAGTGACTAGCGGCCTAACAGATGAGCAGTTCTTC
TRBV15	TRBJ2-1	15	once	-	CATNVRGGNRNEQFF	TGTGCCACCAACGTAAGGGGGGGGAACAGAAATGAGCAGTTCTTC
TRBV10-3	TRBJ1-6	15	-	-	CAIRPVSTFSSPLHF	TGTGCCATCAGGCCAGTATCGACTTTCAGTTCACCCCTCCACTTT
TRBV25-1	TRBJ1-2	14	-	-	CASSEWMVGAGYTF	TGTGCCAGCAGTGAATGGATGGTGGGGGCGGGCTACACCTTC
TRBV7-9	TRBJ2-3	17	-	TRBD2	CASSTPASGREPDTQYF	TGTGCCAGCAGCACCCCGGCTAGCGGGAGAGAGCCAGATACGCAGTATTTT
TRBV30	TRBJ1-2	12	-	-	CAWKPPGFGYTF	TGTGCCTGGAAACCCCCAGGGTTCGGCTACACCTTC
TRBV29-1	TRBJ2-1	16	-	TRBD1	CSVNARQGPPLFGQFF	TGCAGCGTTAACGCAAGACAGGGCCCCCCCTTATTTGGGCAGTTCTTC
TRBV30	TRBJ2-4	15	once	TRBD2	CAWGPSGGGWNIQYF	TGTGCCTGGGGACCGTCGGGGGGGGGTTGGAACATTCAGTACTTC
TRBV2	TRBJ1-1	11	-	-	CASMGGFEAFF	TGTGCCAGCATGGGGGGGTTTGAAGCTTTCTTT
TRBV2	TRBJ1-5	16	-	-	CASSKRWRSSNQPQHF	TGTGCCAGCTCAAAGAGGTGGAGAAGCAGCAATCAGCCCCAGCATTTT
TRBV5-8	TRBJ2-3	15	-	TRBD2	CASSPRAGVEDTQYF	TGTGCCAGCAGTCCTAGAGCGGGGGTGGAAGATACGCAGTATTTT
TRBV2	TRBJ2-1	13	-	-	CASSGQRGDEQFF	TGTGCCAGCAGTGGCCAGCGTGGCGATGAGCAGTTCTTC
TRBV4-1	TRBJ1-2	14	-	-	CASSLDRSNYGYTF	TGCGCCAGCAGCTTAGACAGGTCGAACTATGGCTACACCTTC
TRBV7-3	TRBJ2-7	13	-	TRBD2	CASSQGLAGEQYF	TGTGCCAGCAGCCAAGGGCTAGCGGGGGAGCAGTACTTC
TRBV9	TRBJ2-7	13	-	TRBD1	CASSPYGTGEQYF	TGTGCCAGCAGCCCGTACGGGACAGGCGAGCAGTACTTC
TRBV7-9	TRBJ2-7	14	few	-	CASSYPGHSYEQYF	TGTGCCAGCAGCTACCCGGGACACTCATACGAGCAGTACTTC
TRBV7-3	TRBJ2-2	12	-	-	CASSLYGGELFF	TGTGCCAGCAGCTTATACGGCGGGGAGCTGTTTTTT
TRBV7-2	TRBJ2-5	15	-	TRBD1	CASSSNTGQEETQYF	TGTGCCAGCAGCTCTAATACAGGACAGGAAGAGACCCAGTACTTC
TRBV7-8	TRBJ2-2	16	-	TRBD1	CASSLTQGADTGELFF	TGTGCCAGCAGCTTAACTCAGGGGGCGGACACCGGGGAGCTGTTTTTT
TRBV25-1	TRBJ1-3	14	-	-	CASSEAGSGNTIYF	TGTGCCAGCAGTGAAGCGGGTTCTGGAAACACCATATATTTT
TRBV5-1	TRBJ1-2	13	-	-	CASSLVSGDGYTF	TGCGCCAGCAGCTTGGTTTCGGGGGATGGCTACACCTTC
TRBV13	TRBJ2-1	17	-	-	CASSLLAGGQVYNEQFF	TGTGCCAGCAGCCTACTGGCGGGAGGACAGGTCTACAATGAGCAGTTCTTC
TRBV6-1	TRBJ2-1	15	once	TRBD2	CASSDLAGGYNEQFF	TGTGCCAGCAGTGACCTAGCGGGGGGGTACAATGAGCAGTTCTTC
TRBV19	TRBJ1-2	14	-	-	CASSVEVSGYGYTF	TGTGCCAGTAGTGTGGAGGTGTCTGGGTATGGCTACACCTTC
TRBV6-5	TRBJ1-1	13	-	-	CASSQGRNTEAFF	TGTGCCAGCAGTCAGGGGCGGAACACTGAAGCTTTCTTT
TRBV4-3	TRBJ2-3	15	-	-	CASSQVWPPTDTQYF	TGCGCCAGCAGCCAAGTATGGCCTCCCACAGATACGCAGTATTTT
TRBV9	TRBJ2-7	12	-	-	CASSSFTGEQYF	TGTGCCAGCAGCTCCTTCACGGGGGAGCAGTACTTC
TRBV11-3	TRBJ1-6	10	-	-	CASRGSPLHF	TGTGCCAGCCGGGGGTCACCCCTCCACTTT
TRBV4-1	TRBJ1-2	15	-	-	CASSQESHSNYGYTF	TGCGCCAGCAGCCAAGAATCACACAGCAACTATGGCTACACCTTC
TRBV25-1	TRBJ2-3	16	-	-	CASSGDYRTRTDTQYF	TGTGCCAGCAGTGGTGACTATCGAACGCGCACAGATACGCAGTATTTT
TRBV18	TRBJ2-5	15	-	TRBD1	CASSPPETGGETQYF	TGTGCCAGCTCACCACCGGAAACAGGGGGAGAGACCCAGTACTTC
TRBV7-7	TRBJ2-1	14	once	TRBD2	CASSLAGGVDEQFF	TGTGCTAGCAGCCTAGCGGGAGGTGTGGATGAGCAGTTCTTC